These 18 T cell receptor beta chains came from one sample sequenced in a study of shared clonotypes between healthy human individuals. The table came from immunoSEQ multiplex PCR; TCRdb's copy has only in-frame clones and leaves some out. The table shows more than 1,200,000 clones, with roughly 98.5% occurring only once. The sequencing input was naive CD4+ T cells sorted from blood. Documented subset: CD45RA+ positively selected. All receptors derive from a man younger than 45 in good health.

This sequence joins TRBV18 and TRBJ2-7; no reliable D call. This CDR3 region has 14 residues. In germline, CDR1 is KGHSH, CDR2 LQKENI. With 1 base removed from V and 7 bases from J, the gap between germline ends came to 14 bases. The CDR3: CASSPLKREGEQYF. The DNA for the CDR3 is TGTGCCAGCTCACCACTAAAGAGAGAAGGGGAGCAGTACTTC.

This chain links TRBV5-8 with TRBJ2-2; 8 bases map to TRBD1. Germline V gene lookup returns CDR1 SGHTS and CDR2 YDEGEE. The CDR3 totals 13 residues. V dropped 7 bases and J dropped 7; count of bases not matched to a gene: 6. As DNA, the CDR3 is TGTGCCAGCGGGTTGACAGGGGTCGGGGAGCTGTTTTTT. Translation: CASGLTGVGELFF.

This sequence joins TRBV21-1 and TRBJ2-1; TRBD2, as called in the table, went unchecked against the DNA. TRBV21-1 is a pseudogene locus. The CDR3 is 23 residues long. The DNA of the CDR3 is TGTGCCAGCAGCAACAAAGAGAACTCCGGACTAGCGGGAACGATATACCCGGGGAATGAGCAGTTCTTC. It is translated as CASSNKENSGLAGTIYPGNEQFF.

The chain carries TRBV4-1 and TRBJ2-7; TRBD1 matches at 8 bases. The CDR3 loop spans 16 amino acids. V trimming: 2 bases; J trimming: 3 bases; junction bases outside the gene matches: 9. The germline CDR1 and CDR2 sequences are MGHRA and YSYEKL. CDR3 region: CASSQIVTGGLYEQYF. The DNA for the CDR3 is TGCGCCAGCAGCCAAATAGTTACAGGGGGGCTCTACGAGCAGTACTTC.

V is TRBV30 and J is TRBJ1-5, with D possibly being TRBD1 (5 bases). Trimming stripped 0 bases from V and 6 bases from J, with 12 bases between. Germline V gene data show CDR1 as GTSNPN and CDR2 as SVGIG (reference sequence). The CDR3 runs to 14 residues. DNA of the CDR3: TGTGCCTGGAGTGTACCCCAGGGAGGTCAGCCCCAGCATTTT. As protein: CAWSVPQGGQPQHF.

The count of this clone is one. The chain employs TRBV6-6 and TRBJ2-7; D possibly corresponds to TRBD1 (6 bases). Germline values: CDR1 MNHNY, CDR2 SVGAGI (reference sequence). CDR3 length equals 16 residues. Trimming shortened V by 2 bases and J by 3 bases, and 17 bases separated the two germline ends. The CDR3 DNA is TGTGCCAGCAGTTACAAAGGATCAGGGGTAGGCTACGAGCAGTACTTC. It encodes CASSYKGSGVGYEQYF.

The chain uses TRBV5-4 and TRBJ2-7; D gene unclear. Trimming removed 4 bases at V and 2 bases at J, with 13 bases between. Germline V lookup: CDR1 SGHNT, CDR2 YYREEE (reference sequence). The length of the CDR3 is 14 residues. The CDR3 is CASSPRLFPYEQYF. DNA of the CDR3: TGTGCCAGCAGCCCGCGGTTGTTCCCCTACGAGCAGTACTTC.

This clone was observed a single time. Other DNA sequences within the sample encode an identical CDR3. V gene TRBV18 combines with J gene TRBJ2-1, with 9 bases fitting TRBD1. Germline V gene lookup returns CDR1 KGHSH and CDR2 LQKENI. This CDR3 is built from 13 residues. Trimming removed 4 bases from V and 7 bases from J; junction bases left unmatched: 2. CDR3 bases: TGTGCCAGCTCACTGGGACAGGGTAATGAGCAGTTCTTC. Its protein product is CASSLGQGNEQFF.

The chain carries TRBV5-5 and TRBJ2-7; 10 bases are a match to TRBD1. The CDR3 runs to 13 residues. In germline, CDR1 is SGHKS, CDR2 YYEKEE (reference sequence). The trim removed 6 bases at V and 5 bases at J, leaving 5 bases unmatched. The CDR3 DNA is TGTGCCAGCACCCGGGACAGGGGCAACGAGCAGTACTTC. Protein product: CASTRDRGNEQYF.

This sequence joins TRBV7-9 and TRBJ2-3, with 9 bases lining up with TRBD2. Germline V gene lookup returns CDR1 SEHNR and CDR2 FQNEAQ (reference sequence). The J segment lost 4 bases and the V segment lost 11 bases, leaving 7 bases of the junction unmatched. This CDR3 comprises 13 residues. The CDR3 loop is CAEKGTSSDTQYF. CDR3 DNA sequence: TGTGCCGAGAAAGGGACTAGCTCAGATACGCAGTATTTT.

As to this clone: Other DNA sequences in this sample translate to the same CDR3. This rearrangement joins TRBV9 to TRBJ2-5, with 7 nucleotides matching TRBD2. In germline, CDR1 is SGDLS, CDR2 YYNGEE. The CDR3 covers 15 residues. With V trimmed by 0 bases and J by 5 bases, 7 bases remained unmatched. CDR3 loop: CASSVEAGRQETQYF. As DNA, the CDR3 is TGTGCCAGCAGCGTAGAAGCGGGGCGGCAGGAGACCCAGTACTTC.

The chain couples TRBV5-1 to TRBJ2-1; 7 nucleotides agree with TRBD2. V lost 4 bases, J lost 7 bases, and 5 bases stayed unmatched. Germline V gene sequence: CDR1 SGHRS, CDR2 YFSETQ. The CDR3 runs 13 residues. CDR3 bases: TGCGCCAGCAGCCCCCCGGGGGGAAATGAGCAGTTCTTC. Translation: CASSPPGGNEQFF.

This chain connects TRBV5-1 to TRBJ2-3, with D hard to call. Trimming removed 3 bases at V and 3 bases at J, with 5 bases between. The germline gives CDR1 SGHRS, CDR2 YFSETQ. This CDR3 is built from 12 residues. This CDR3 reads CASSSLTDTQYF. The CDR3 DNA sequence: TGCGCCAGCAGCTCCCTAACAGATACGCAGTATTTT.

This clone appeared a single time. The chain is built from TRBV10-2 and TRBJ1-5; possibly TRBD1 for D (5 bases). V lost 2 bases to trimming and J lost 7 bases, with 12 bases between them. The CDR3 has 14 residues. From germline, CDR1 is WSHSY and CDR2 SAAADI. The CDR3 here is CASSEGGGSQPQHF. CDR3 sequence (DNA): TGCGCCAGCAGTGAGGGGGGAGGGAGCCAGCCCCAGCATTTT.

This clone appeared once. The chain recombines TRBV7-9 with TRBJ2-7; D assignment may be TRBD1 or TRBD2 (7 bases each). CDR3 length equals 16 residues. With 2 bases removed from V and 4 bases from J, the gap between germline ends came to 18 bases. The V gene's germline CDR1 is SEHNR and CDR2 FQNEAQ (reference sequence). DNA of the CDR3: TGTGCCAGCAGCTTAAGGCTGACAGGGAGGGGTTACGAGCAGTACTTC. Translation gives CASSLRLTGRGYEQYF.

This chain connects TRBV29-1 to TRBJ2-1; TRBD2 is a possible D gene (5 bases). The germline CDR1 and CDR2 sequences are SQVTM and ANQGSEA. CDR3 length: 13 residues. The V end was cut by 1 base, the J end by 15 bases, with 19 bases between. The CDR3 loop reads CSVEARAEGVGFF. CDR3 DNA: TGCAGCGTTGAAGCCCGAGCCGAGGGTGTGGGGTTCTTC.

The chain couples TRBV29-1 to TRBJ1-2; 7 positions agree with TRBD1. Germline V lookup: CDR1 SQVTM, CDR2 ANQGSEA. V shed 4 bases, J shed 1 base, and the junction held 6 bases outside the gene matches. This CDR3 is 14 amino acids long. Here the CDR3 reads CSVGGGQFNYGYTF. DNA for the CDR3: TGCAGCGTTGGGGGGGGACAGTTTAACTATGGCTACACCTTC.

The chain couples TRBV5-1 to TRBJ2-3; D may be TRBD1 (6 bases). CDR3 length equals 15 residues. V shed 7 bases and J shed 3 bases, with 18 bases lying between them. Germline CDR1 SGHRS, CDR2 YFSETQ. The CDR3 DNA sequence: TGCGCCAGCTCAATTAAGGCAGGGGAAACAGATACGCAGTATTTT. It translates to CASSIKAGETDTQYF.